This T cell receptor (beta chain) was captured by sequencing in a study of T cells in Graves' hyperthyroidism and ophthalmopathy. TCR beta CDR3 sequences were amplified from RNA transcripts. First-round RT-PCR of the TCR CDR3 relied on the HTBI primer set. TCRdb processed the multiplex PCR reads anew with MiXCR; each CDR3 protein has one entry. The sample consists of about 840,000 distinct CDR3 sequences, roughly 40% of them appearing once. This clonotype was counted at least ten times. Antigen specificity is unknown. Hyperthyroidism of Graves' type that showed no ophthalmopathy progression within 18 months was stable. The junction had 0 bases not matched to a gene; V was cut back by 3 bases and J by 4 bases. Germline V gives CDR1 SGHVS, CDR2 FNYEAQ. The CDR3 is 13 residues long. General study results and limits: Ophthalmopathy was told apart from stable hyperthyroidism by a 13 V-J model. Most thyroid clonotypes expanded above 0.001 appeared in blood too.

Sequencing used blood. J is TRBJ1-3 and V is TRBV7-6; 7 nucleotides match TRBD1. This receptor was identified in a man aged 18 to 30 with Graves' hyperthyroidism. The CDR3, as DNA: TGTGCCAGCAGCTTGGGACAGGGAAACACCATATATTTT. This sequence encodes CASSLGQGNTIYF.